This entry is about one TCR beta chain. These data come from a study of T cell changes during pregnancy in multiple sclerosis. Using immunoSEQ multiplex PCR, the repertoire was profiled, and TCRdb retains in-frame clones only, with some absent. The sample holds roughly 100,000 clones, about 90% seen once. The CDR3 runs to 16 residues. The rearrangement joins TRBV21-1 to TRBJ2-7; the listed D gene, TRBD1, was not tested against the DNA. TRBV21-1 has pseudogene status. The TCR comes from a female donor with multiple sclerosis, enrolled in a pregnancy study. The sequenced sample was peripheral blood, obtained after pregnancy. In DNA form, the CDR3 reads TGTGCCAGCAGCTTCCTCACAGGGGGCGATCCCTACGAGCAGTACTTC. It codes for CASSFLTGGDPYEQYF.